This TCR beta chain was sequenced for a study of OX40 agonist ivuxolimab in advanced cancers. Study background: At doses from 0.01 to 10 mg/kg, patients were given intravenous ivuxolimab every 2 weeks. Mean age around 64 years, range about 23 to 80; around 80% male.

Regarding the study as a whole: The mean number of expanded clones was higher in CD8+ T cells than in CD4+.

Anyone with autoimmune disease history or systemic immunosuppression was excluded. Germline V CDR1 and CDR2: MDHEN, SYDVKM. The germline V and J ends were trimmed by 6 bases and 3 bases, with 9 bases remaining between them. There are 13 residues in the CDR3. As to this clone: Its antigen remains unknown.

TCRdb's copy holds only in-frame clones and misses some; the assay was immunoSEQ multiplex PCR. This table has 45,000 to 60,000 clones, over 80% appearing once. The chain has TRBV28 and TRBJ2-1, with a tentative D call TRBD1 (6 bases). Sequenced here: CD4+ or CD8+ T cells sorted from blood, sampled in a trial of the OX40 agonist ivuxolimab. This TCR came from an adult with an advanced solid tumor such as melanoma, head and neck, liver or kidney cancer. As DNA, the CDR3 is TGTGCCAGCAGGCTGACAGGCTACAATGAGCAGTTCTTC. Protein: CASRLTGYNEQFF.